This entry features one T cell receptor (beta chain) sequence. This sample is part of a study of blood T cell repertoires in COVID-19. Study information: The origin of the acute and convalescent COVID-19 samples was the United States, Italy and Spain. Nucleic acid was either cDNA or gDNA, and it came from T cells, B-cell-depleted T cells, or PBMCs.

The germline V gene encodes CDR1 SQVTM and CDR2 ANQGSEA. The CDR3 runs to 14 residues. V lost 1 base to trimming and J lost 10 bases; unmatched junction nucleotides: 5. Original methodology: It was from reference gene primer amplification that nucleated cell counts were estimated. Sequenced by immunoSEQ multiplex PCR; TCRdb stores in-frame clones only, minus some. The V and J calls and the clone size are those of that table, but D and trimming were determined from the DNA. Here the sample spans roughly 100,000 clones, around 92% being singletons. Sequenced sample: peripheral blood. The sequence came from a woman in her fifties or sixties with acute or convalescent COVID-19. The genes are TRBV29-1 and TRBJ2-1, with 12 bases lining up with TRBD2. CDR3 nucleotides: TGCAGCGTTGAAGGACTAGCGGGAGTTGAAGAGCAGTTCTTC. Its protein is CSVEGLAGVEEQFF.